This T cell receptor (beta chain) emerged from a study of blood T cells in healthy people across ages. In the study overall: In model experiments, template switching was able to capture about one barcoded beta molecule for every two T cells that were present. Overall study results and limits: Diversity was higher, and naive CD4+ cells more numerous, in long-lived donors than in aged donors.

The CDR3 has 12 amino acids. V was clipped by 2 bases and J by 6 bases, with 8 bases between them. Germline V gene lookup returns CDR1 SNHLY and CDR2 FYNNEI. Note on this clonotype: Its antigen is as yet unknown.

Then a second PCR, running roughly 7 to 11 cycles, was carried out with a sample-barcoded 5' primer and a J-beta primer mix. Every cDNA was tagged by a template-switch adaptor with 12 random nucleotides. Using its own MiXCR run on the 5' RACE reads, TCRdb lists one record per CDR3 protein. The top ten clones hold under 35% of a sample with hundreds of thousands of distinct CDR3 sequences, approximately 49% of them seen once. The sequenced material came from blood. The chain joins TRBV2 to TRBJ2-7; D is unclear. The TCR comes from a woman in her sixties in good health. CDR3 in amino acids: CASSENLGEQYF. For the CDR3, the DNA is TGTGCCAGCAGTGAAAACCTCGGCGAGCAGTACTTC.